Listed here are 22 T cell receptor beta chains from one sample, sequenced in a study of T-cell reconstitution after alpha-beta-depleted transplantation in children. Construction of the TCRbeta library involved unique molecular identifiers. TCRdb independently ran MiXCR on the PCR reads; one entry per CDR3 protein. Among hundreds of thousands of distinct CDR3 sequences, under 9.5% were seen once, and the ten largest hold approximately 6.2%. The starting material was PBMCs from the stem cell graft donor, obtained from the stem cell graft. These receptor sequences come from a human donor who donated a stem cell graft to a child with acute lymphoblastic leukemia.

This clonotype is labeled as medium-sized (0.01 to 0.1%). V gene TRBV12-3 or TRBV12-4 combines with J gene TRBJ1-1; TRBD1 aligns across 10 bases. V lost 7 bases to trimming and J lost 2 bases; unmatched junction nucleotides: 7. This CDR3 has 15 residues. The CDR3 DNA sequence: TGTGCCAGCACCACCAGGGACAGGGGAAACACTGAAGCTTTCTTT. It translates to CASTTRDRGNTEAFF.

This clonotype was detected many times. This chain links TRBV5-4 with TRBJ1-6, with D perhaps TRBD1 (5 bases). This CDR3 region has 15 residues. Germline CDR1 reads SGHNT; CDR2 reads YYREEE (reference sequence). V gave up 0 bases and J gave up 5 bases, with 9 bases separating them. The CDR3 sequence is CASSLAGQNNSPLHF. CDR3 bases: TGTGCCAGCAGCTTGGCGGGGCAGAATAATTCACCCCTCCACTTT.

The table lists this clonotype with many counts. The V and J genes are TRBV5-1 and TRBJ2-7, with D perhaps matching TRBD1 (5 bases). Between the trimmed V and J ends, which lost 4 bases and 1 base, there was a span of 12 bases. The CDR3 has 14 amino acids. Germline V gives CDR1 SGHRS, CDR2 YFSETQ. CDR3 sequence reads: CASSLTEESYEQYF. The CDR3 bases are TGCGCCAGCAGCCTGACAGAAGAATCCTACGAGCAGTACTTC.

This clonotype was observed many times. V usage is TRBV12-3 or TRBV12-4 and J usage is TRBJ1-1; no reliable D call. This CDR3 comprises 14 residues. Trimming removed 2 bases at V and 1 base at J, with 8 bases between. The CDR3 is CASSLKQRNTEAFF. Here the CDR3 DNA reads TGTGCCAGCAGTTTAAAACAGCGGAACACTGAAGCTTTCTTT.

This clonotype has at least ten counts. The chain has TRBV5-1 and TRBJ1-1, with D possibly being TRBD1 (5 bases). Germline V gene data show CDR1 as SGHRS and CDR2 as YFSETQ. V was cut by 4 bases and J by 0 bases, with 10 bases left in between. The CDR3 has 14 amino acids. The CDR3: CASSLGVLNTEAFF. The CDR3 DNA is TGCGCCAGCAGCCTAGGGGTCCTGAACACTGAAGCTTTCTTT. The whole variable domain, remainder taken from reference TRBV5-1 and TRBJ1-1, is KAGVTQTPRYLIKTRGQQVTLSCSPISGHRSVSWYQQTPGQGLQFLFEYFSETQRNKGNFPGRFSGRQFSNSRSEMNVSTLELGDSALYLCASSLGVLNTEAFFGQGTRLTVV.

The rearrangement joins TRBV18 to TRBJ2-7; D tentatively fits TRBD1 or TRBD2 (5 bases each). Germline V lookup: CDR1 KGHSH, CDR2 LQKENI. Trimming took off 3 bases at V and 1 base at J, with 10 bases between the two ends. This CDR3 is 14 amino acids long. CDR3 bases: TGTGCCAGCTCACCTGAGGGGAAGTCCTACGAGCAGTACTTC. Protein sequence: CASSPEGKSYEQYF.

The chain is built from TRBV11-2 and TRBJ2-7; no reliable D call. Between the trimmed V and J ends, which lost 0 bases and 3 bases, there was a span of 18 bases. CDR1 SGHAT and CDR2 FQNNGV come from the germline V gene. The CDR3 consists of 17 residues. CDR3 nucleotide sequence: TGTGCCAGCAGCTTAGATCGTGTGCCCGGACCAATCTACGAGCAGTACTTC. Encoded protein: CASSLDRVPGPIYEQYF. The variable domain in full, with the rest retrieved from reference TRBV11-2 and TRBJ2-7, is EAGVAQSPRYKIIEKRQSVAFWCNPISGHATLYWYQQILGQGPKLLIQFQNNGVVDDSQLPKDRFSAERLKGVDSTLKIQPAKLEDSAVYLCASSLDRVPGPIYEQYFGPGTRLTVT.

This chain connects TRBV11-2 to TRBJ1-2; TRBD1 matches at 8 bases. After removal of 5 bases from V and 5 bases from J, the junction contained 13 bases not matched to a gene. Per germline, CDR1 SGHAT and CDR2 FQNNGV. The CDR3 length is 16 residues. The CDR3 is CASSTSGGAFGYGYTF. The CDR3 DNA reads TGTGCCAGCAGCACCTCAGGGGGCGCGTTTGGGTATGGCTACACCTTC.

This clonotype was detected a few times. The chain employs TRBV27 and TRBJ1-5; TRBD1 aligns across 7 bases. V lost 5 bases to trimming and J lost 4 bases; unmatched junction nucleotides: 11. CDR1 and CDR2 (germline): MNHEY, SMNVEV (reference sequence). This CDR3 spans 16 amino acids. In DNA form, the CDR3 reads TGTGCCAGCAGTCTTACCGGGACAGAAATTAATCAGCCCCAGCATTTT. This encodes CASSLTGTEINQPQHF.

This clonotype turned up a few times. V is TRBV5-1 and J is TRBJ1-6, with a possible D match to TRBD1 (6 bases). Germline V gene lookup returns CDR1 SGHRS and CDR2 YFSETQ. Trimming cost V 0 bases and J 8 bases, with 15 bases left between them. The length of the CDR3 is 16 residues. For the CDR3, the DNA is TGCGCCAGCAGCTTGGGTTCTACGGCAGGGGATTCACCCCTCCACTTT. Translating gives CASSLGSTAGDSPLHF. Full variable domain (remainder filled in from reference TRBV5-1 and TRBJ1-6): KAGVTQTPRYLIKTRGQQVTLSCSPISGHRSVSWYQQTPGQGLQFLFEYFSETQRNKGNFPGRFSGRQFSNSRSEMNVSTLELGDSALYLCASSLGSTAGDSPLHFGNGTRLTVT.

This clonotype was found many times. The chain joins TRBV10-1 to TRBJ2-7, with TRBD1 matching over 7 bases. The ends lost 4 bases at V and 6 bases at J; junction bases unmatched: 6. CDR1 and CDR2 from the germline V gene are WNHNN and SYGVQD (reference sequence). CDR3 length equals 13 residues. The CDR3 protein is CASSARGPFEQYF. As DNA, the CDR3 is TGCGCCAGCAGTGCAAGGGGGCCTTTCGAGCAGTACTTC.

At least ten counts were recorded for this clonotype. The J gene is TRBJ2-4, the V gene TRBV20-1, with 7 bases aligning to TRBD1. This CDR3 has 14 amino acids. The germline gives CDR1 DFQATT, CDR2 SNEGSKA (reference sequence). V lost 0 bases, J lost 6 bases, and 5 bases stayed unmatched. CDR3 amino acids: CSARDRGLANIQYF. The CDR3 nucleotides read TGCAGTGCTAGAGATAGGGGGCTAGCAAACATTCAGTACTTC.

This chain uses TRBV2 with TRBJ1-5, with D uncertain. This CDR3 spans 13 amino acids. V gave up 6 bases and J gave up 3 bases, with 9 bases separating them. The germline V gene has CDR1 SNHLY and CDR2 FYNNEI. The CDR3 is CASRLKANQPQHF. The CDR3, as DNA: TGTGCCAGCAGGTTGAAGGCCAATCAGCCCCAGCATTTT. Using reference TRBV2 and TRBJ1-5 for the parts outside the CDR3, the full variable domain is EPEVTQTPSHQVTQMGQEVILRCVPISNHLYFYWYRQILGQKVEFLVSFYNNEISEKSEIFDDQFSVERPDGSNFTLKIRSTKLEDSAMYFCASRLKANQPQHFGDGTRLSIL.

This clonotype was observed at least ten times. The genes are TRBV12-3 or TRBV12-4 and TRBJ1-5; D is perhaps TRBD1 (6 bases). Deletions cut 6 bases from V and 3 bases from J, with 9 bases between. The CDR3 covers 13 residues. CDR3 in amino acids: CASRAGVNQPQHF. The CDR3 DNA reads TGTGCCAGCAGGGCAGGGGTCAATCAGCCCCAGCATTTT.

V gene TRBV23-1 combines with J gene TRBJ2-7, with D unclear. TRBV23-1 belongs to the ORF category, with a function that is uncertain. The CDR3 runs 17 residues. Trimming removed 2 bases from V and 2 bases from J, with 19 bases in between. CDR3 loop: CASSQQSRKASTYEQYF. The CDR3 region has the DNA TGCGCCAGCAGTCAACAATCTCGTAAGGCTAGTACCTACGAGCAGTACTTC.

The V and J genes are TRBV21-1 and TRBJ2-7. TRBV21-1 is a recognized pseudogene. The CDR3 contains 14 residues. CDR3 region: CASSKWQLLHEQYF. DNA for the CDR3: TGTGCCAGCAGCAAGTGGCAGCTTCTCCACGAGCAGTACTTC.

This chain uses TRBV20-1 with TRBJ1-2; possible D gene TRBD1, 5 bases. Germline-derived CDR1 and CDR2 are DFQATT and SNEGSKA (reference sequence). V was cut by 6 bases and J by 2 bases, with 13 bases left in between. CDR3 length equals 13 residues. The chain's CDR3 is CSAEVPGNYGYTF. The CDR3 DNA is TGCAGTGCGGAGGTGCCAGGGAACTATGGCTACACCTTC.

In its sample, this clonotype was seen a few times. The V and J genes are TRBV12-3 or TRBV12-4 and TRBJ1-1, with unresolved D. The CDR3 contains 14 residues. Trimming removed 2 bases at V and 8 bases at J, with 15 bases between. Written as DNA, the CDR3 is TGTGCCAGCAGTTTAAGGGCCGAAACTACGGAAGCTTTCTTT. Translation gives CASSLRAETTEAFF.

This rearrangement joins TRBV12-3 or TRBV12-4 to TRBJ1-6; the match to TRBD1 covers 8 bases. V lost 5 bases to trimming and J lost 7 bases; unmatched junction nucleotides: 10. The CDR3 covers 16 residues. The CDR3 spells CASSSRDRGWNSPLHF. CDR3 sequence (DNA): TGTGCCAGCAGTAGCCGCGACAGGGGTTGGAATTCACCCCTCCACTTT.

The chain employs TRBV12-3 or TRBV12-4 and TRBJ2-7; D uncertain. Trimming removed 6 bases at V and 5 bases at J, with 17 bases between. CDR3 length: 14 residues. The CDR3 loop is CASSPDLAEDEQYF. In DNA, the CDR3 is TGTGCCAGCAGCCCCGACTTAGCCGAGGACGAGCAGTACTTC.

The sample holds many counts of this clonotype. In nucleotides, the CDR3 is TGTGCCAGCAGCCTTAGCGGGGGGGGTATCGATACGCAGTATTTT. Translated: CASSLSGGGIDTQYF. The chain carries TRBV7-2 and TRBJ2-3; 11 bases align to TRBD2. Trimming took 5 bases from V and 6 from J; bases not matched to a gene: 7. Germline CDR1 reads SGHTA; CDR2 reads FQGNSA. This CDR3 is built from 15 residues.

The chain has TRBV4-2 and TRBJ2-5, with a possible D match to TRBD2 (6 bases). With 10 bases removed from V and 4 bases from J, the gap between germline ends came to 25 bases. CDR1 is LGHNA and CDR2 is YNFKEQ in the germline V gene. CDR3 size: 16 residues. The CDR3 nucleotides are TGTGCCATCGGCCCGGAGGCGGGGAGCTATCCAGAGACCCAGTACTTC. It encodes CAIGPEAGSYPETQYF.